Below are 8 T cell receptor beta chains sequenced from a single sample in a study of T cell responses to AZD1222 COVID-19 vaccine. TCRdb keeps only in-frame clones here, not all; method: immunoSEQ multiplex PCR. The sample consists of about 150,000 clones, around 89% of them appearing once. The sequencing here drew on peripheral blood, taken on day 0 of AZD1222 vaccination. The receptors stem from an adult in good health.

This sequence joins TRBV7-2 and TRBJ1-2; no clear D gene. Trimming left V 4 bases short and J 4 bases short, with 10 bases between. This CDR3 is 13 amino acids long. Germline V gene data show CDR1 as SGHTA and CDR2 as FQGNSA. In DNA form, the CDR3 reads TGTGCCAGCAGCTCTAGGACGGGCTATGGCTACACCTTC. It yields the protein CASSSRTGYGYTF.

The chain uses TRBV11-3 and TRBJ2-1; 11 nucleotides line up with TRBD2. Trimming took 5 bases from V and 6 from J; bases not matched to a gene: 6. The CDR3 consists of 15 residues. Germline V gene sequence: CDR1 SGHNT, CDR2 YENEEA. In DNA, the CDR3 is TGTGCCAGCAGCCCGACTAGCGGGACTGGCAATGAGCAGTTCTTC. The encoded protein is CASSPTSGTGNEQFF.

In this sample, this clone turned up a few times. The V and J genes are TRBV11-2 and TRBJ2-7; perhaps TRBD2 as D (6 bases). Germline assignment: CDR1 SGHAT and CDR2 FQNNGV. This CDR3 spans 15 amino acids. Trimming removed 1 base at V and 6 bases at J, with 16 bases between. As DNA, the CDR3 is TGTGCCAGCAGCTTAGTGGGCGGGGCGGTCATCGAGCAGTACTTC. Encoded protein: CASSLVGGAVIEQYF.

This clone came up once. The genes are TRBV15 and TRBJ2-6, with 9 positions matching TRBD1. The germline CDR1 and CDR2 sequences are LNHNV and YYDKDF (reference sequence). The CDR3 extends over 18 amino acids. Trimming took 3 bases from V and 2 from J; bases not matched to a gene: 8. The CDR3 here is CATSSGDRVLPGANVLTF. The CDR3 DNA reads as TGTGCCACCAGCAGTGGGGACAGGGTCCTACCTGGGGCCAACGTCCTGACTTTC. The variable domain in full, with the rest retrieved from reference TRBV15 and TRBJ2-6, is DAMVIQNPRYQVTQFGKPVTLSCSQTLNHNVMYWYQQKSSQAPKLLFHYYDKDFNNEADTPDNFQSRRPNTSFCFLDIRSPGLGDTAMYLCATSSGDRVLPGANVLTFGAGSRLTVL.

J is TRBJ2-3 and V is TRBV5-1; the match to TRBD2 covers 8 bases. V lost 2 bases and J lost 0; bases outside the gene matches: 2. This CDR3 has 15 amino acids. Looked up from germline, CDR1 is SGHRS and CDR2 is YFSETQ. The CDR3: CASSLAGESTDTQYF. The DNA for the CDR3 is TGCGCCAGCAGCTTAGCGGGGGAGAGCACAGATACGCAGTATTTT.

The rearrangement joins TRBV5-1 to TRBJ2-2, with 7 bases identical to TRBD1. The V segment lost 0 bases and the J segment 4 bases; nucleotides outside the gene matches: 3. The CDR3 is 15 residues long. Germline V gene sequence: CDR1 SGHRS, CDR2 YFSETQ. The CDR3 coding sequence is TGCGCCAGCAGCTTGGGACAGGGTGCCACCGGGGAGCTGTTTTTT. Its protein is CASSLGQGATGELFF.

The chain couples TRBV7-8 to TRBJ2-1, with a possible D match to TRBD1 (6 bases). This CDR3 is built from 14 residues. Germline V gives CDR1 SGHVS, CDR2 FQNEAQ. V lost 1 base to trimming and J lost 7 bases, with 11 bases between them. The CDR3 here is CASSLGQAGNEQFF. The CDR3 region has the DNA TGTGCCAGCAGCTTAGGACAGGCAGGGAATGAGCAGTTCTTC.

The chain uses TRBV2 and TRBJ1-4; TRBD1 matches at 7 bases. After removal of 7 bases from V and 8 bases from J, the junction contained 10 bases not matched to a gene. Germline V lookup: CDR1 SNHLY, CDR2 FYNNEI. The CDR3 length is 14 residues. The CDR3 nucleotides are TGTGCCAGCACCCCGGACAGGATAAACGAAAAACTGTTTTTT. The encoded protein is CASTPDRINEKLFF.